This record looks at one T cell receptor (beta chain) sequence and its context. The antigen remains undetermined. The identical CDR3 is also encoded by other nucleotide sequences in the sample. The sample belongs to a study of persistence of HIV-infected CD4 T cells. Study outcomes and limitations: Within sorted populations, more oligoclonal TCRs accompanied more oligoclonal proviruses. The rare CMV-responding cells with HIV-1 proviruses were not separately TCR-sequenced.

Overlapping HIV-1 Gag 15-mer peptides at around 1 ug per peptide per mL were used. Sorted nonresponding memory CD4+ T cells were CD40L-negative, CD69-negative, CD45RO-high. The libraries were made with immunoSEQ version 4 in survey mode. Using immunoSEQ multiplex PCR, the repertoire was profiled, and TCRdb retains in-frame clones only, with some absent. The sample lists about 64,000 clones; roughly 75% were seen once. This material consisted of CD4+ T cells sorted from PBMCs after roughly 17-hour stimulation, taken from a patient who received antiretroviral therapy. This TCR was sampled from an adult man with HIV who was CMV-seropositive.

The DNA of the CDR3 is TGTGCCAGCAGTTACGGGACACCTCCCTACGAGCAGTACTTC. Translating it yields CASSYGTPPYEQYF. The chain has TRBV6-2 or TRBV6-3 and TRBJ2-7; TRBD1 might be the D (6 bases). CDR1 MNHEY and CDR2 SVGEGT come from the germline V gene. The length of the CDR3 is 14 residues. Between the trimmed V and J ends, which lost 2 bases and 2 bases, there was a span of 10 bases.